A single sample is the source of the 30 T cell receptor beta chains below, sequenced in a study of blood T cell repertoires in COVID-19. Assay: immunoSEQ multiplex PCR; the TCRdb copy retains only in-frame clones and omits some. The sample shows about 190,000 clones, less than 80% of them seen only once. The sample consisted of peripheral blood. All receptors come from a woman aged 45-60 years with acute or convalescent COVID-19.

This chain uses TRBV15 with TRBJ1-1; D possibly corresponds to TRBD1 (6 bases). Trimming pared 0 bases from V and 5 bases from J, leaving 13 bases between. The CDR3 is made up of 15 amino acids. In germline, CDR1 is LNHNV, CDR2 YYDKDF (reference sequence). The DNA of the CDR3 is TGTGCCACCAGCAGAGATAGAGGGGGTGGAACTGAAGCTTTCTTT. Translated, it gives CATSRDRGGGTEAFF.

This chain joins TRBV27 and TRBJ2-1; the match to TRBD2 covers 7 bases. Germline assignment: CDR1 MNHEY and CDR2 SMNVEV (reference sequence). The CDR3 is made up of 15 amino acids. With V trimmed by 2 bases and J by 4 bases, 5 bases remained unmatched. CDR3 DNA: TGTGCCAGCAGTTTACCGGGGGAGGGATACAATGAGCAGTTCTTC. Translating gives CASSLPGEGYNEQFF.

The CDR3, as DNA: TGTGCCAGCAGCTTGGGGACAGGGGGTATGAGCTCCTATAATTCACCCCTCCACTTT. Translation gives CASSLGTGGMSSYNSPLHF. This chain joins TRBV5-6 and TRBJ1-6, with 10 bases aligning to TRBD1. From germline, CDR1 is SGHDT and CDR2 YYEEEE. V lost 0 bases, J lost 0 bases, and 6 bases stayed unmatched. CDR3 length: 19 amino acids.

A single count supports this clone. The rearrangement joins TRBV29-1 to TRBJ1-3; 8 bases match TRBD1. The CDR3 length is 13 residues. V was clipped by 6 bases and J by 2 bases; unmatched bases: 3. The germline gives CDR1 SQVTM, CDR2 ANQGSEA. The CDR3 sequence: CSVRDRTGNTIYF. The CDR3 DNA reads TGCAGCGTCCGGGACAGGACTGGAAACACCATATATTTT.

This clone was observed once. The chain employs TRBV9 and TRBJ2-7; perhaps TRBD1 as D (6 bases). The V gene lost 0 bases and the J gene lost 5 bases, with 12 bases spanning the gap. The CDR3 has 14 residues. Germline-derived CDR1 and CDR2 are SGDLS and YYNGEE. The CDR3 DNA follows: TGTGCCAGCAGCGTAGGAGAAAGGGGGAACGAGCAGTACTTC. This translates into CASSVGERGNEQYF. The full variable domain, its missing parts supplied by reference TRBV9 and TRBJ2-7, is DSGVTQTPKHLITATGQRVTLRCSPRSGDLSVYWYQQSLDQGLQFLIQYYNGEERAKGNILERFSAQQFPDLHSELNLSSLELGDSALYFCASSVGERGNEQYFGPGTRLTVT.

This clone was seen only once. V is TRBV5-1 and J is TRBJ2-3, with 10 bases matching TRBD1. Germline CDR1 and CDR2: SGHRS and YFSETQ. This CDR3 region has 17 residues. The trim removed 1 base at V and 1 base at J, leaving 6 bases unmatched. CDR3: CASSLQPDRGGTDTQYF. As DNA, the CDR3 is TGCGCCAGCAGCTTGCAACCGGACAGGGGGGGCACAGATACGCAGTATTTT.

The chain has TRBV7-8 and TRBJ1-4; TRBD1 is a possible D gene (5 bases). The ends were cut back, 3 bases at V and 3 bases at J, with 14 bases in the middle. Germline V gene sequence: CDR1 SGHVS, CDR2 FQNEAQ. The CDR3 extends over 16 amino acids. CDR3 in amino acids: CASSFIGAAPNEKLFF. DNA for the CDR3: TGTGCCAGCAGCTTTATAGGGGCAGCGCCTAATGAAAAACTGTTTTTT.

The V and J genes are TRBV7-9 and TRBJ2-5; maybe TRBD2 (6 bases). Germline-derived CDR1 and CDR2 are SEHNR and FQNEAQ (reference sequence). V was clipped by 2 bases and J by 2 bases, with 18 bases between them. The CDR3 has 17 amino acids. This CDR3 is CASSLLPGLRGQETQYF. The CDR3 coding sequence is TGTGCCAGCAGCTTATTACCGGGACTCCGTGGGCAAGAGACCCAGTACTTC. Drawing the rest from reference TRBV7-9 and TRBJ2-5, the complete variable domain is DTGVSQNPRHKITKRGQNVTFRCDPISEHNRLYWYRQTLGQGPEFLTYFQNEAQLEKSRLLSDRFSAERPKGSFSTLEIQRTEQGDSAMYLCASSLLPGLRGQETQYFGPGTRLLVL.

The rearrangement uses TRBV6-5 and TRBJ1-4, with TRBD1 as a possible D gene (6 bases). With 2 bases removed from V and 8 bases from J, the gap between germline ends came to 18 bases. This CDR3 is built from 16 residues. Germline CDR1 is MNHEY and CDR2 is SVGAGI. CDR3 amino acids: CASSYGVFRGNEKLFF. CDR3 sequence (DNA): TGTGCCAGCAGTTACGGGGTTTTTAGGGGGAACGAAAAACTGTTTTTT.

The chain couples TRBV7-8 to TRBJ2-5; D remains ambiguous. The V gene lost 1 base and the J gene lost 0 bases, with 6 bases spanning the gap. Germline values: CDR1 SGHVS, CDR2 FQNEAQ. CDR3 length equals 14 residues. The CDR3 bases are TGTGCCAGCAGCTTAGGTGTATACCAAGAGACCCAGTACTTC. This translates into CASSLGVYQETQYF.

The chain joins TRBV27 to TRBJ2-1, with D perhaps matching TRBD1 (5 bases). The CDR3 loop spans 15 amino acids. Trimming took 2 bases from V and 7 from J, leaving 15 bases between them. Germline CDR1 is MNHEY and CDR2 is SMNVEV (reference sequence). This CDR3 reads CASSLAQGSGNEQFF. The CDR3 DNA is TGTGCCAGCAGTTTAGCCCAGGGAAGTGGGAATGAGCAGTTCTTC.

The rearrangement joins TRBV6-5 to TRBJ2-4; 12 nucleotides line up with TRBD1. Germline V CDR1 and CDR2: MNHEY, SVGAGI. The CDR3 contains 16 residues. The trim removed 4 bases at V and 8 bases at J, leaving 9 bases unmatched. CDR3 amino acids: CASSWDRGRGEDIQYF. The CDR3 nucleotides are TGTGCCAGCAGTTGGGACAGGGGGCGGGGGGAGGACATTCAGTACTTC.

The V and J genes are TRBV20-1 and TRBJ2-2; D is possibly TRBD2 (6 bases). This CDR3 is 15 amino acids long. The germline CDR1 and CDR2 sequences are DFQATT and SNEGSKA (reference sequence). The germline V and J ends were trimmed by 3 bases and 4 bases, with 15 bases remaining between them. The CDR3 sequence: CSASRASEFTGELFF. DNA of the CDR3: TGCAGTGCTAGTCGGGCTAGCGAATTCACCGGGGAGCTGTTTTTT.

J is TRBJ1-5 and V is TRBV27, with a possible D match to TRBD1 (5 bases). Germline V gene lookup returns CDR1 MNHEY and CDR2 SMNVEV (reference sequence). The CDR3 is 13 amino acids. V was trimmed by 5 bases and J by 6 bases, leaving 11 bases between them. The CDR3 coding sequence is TGTGCCAGCAGTAAGGACATTCGTCAGCCCCAGCATTTT. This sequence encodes CASSKDIRQPQHF.

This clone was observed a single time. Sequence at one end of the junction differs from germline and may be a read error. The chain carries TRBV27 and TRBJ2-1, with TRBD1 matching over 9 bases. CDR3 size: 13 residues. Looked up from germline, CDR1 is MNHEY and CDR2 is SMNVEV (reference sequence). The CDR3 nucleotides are TGTGCCAGCAGCCCCGGACAGGGGACTCTTGGCGTCTTC. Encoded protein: CASSPGQGTLGVF.

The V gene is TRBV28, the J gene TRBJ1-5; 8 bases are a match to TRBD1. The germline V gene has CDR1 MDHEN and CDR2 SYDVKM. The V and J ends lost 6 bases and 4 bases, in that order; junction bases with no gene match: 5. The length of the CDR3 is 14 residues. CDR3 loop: CASRQGQVNQPQHF. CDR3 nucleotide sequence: TGTGCCAGCAGGCAGGGACAGGTAAATCAGCCCCAGCATTTT.

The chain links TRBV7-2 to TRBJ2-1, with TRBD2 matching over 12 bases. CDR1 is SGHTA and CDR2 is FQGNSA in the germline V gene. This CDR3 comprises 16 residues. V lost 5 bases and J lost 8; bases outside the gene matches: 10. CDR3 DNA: TGTGCCAGCAGCGGATCTAGCGGGAGGGCCGCGGATGAGCAGTTCTTC. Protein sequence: CASSGSSGRAADEQFF.

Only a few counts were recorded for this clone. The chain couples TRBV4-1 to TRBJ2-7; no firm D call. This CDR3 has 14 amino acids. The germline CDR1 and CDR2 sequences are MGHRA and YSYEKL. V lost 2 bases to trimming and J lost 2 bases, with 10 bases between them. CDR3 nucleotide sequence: TGCGCCAGCAGCCAAAGCCTCCGTGCCTACGAGCAGTACTTC. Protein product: CASSQSLRAYEQYF.

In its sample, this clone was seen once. The CDR3 reads CASSTGWNTEAFF. As DNA, the CDR3 is TGTGCCAGTAGTACAGGCTGGAACACTGAAGCTTTCTTT. The genes are TRBV19 and TRBJ1-1; no clear D gene. V shed 4 bases and J shed 1 base, with 7 bases lying between them. The CDR3 spans 13 residues. Germline V gives CDR1 LNHDA, CDR2 SQIVND (reference sequence).

CDR3 DNA: TGTGCCAGCAGCCAAGAGGCCAGGGGCTACGAGCAGTACTTC. It specifies CASSQEARGYEQYF. The chain has TRBV4-2 and TRBJ2-7; TRBD1 is a possible D gene (6 bases). CDR3 length: 14 amino acids. Trimming stripped 0 bases from V and 3 bases from J, with 9 bases between. Germline-derived CDR1 and CDR2 are LGHNA and YNFKEQ.

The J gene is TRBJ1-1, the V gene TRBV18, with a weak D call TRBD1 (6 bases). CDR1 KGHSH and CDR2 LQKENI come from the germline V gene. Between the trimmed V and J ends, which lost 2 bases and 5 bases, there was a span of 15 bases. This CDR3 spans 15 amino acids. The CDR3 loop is CASSPNGQFGTEAFF. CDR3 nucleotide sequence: TGTGCCAGCTCACCAAACGGACAGTTCGGGACTGAAGCTTTCTTT.

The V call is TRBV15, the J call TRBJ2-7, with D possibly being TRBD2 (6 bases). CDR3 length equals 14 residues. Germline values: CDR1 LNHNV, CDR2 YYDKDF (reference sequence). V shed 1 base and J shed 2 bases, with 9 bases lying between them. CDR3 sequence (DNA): TGTGCCACCAGCAGAGGGGGGGTTACCTACGAGCAGTACTTC. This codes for CATSRGGVTYEQYF.

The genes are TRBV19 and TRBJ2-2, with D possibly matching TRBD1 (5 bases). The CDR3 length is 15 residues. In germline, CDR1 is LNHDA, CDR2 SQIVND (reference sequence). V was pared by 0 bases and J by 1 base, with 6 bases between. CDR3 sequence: CASSIDQGNTGELFF. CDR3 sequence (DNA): TGTGCCAGTAGTATAGATCAGGGGAACACCGGGGAGCTGTTTTTT.

Here the CDR3 DNA reads TGCGCCAGCAGTTCCAACAGGGGAGCGGTGGTAGATACGCAGTATTTT. Amino acid sequence: CASSSNRGAVVDTQYF. V and J are TRBV5-1 and TRBJ2-3; 7 bases fit TRBD1. CDR1 is SGHRS and CDR2 is YFSETQ in the germline V gene. The CDR3 is 16 amino acids. The ends lost 5 bases at V and 5 bases at J; junction bases unmatched: 14. The whole variable domain, filled in from reference TRBV5-1 and TRBJ2-3, reads KAGVTQTPRYLIKTRGQQVTLSCSPISGHRSVSWYQQTPGQGLQFLFEYFSETQRNKGNFPGRFSGRQFSNSRSEMNVSTLELGDSALYLCASSSNRGAVVDTQYFGPGTRLTVL.

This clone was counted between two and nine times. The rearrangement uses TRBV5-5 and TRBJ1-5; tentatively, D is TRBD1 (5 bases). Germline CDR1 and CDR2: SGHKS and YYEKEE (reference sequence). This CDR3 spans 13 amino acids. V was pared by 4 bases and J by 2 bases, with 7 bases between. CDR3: CASSLQGNQPQHF. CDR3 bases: TGTGCCAGCAGCCTACAGGGCAATCAGCCCCAGCATTTT.

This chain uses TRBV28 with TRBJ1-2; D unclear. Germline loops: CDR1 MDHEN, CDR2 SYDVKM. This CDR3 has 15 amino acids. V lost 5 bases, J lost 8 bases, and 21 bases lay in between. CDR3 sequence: CASSLTAPAWRGYTF. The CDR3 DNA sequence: TGTGCCAGCAGTCTAACCGCCCCGGCATGGCGGGGCTACACCTTC.

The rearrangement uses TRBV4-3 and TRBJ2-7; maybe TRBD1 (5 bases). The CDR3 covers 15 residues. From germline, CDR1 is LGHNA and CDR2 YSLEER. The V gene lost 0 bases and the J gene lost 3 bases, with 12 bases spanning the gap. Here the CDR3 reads CASSQEPGQGYEQYF. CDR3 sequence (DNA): TGCGCCAGCAGCCAAGAACCAGGGCAAGGCTACGAGCAGTACTTC.

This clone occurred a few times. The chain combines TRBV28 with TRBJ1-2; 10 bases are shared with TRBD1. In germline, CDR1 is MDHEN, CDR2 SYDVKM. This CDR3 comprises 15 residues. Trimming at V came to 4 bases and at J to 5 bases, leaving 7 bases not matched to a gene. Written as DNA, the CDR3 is TGTGCCAGCAGTTCCCTGGGGACAGGGGATTATGGCTACACCTTC. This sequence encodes CASSSLGTGDYGYTF.

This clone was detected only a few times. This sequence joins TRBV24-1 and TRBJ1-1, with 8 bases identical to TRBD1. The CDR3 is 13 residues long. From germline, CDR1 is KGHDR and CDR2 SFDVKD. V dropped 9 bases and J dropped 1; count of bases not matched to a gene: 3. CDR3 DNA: TGTGCCACCGCCGGGACAGGGAACACTGAAGCTTTCTTT. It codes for CATAGTGNTEAFF.

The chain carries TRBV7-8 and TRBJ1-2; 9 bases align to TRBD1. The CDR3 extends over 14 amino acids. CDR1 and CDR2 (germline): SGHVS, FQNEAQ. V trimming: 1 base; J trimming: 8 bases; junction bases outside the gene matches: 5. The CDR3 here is CASSLEIQGAGYTF. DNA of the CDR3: TGTGCCAGCAGCTTAGAGATACAGGGGGCGGGCTACACCTTC.